This entry describes one T cell receptor (beta chain). Antigen specificity is unknown. This specimen belongs to a study of T cells after posttransplantation cyclophosphamide. General study findings and limits: TRB clonality was highly associated with recipient CMV seropositivity and reactivation.

Data came from immunoSEQ multiplex PCR; TCRdb stores just in-frame clones and leaves some out. This table has approximately 47,000 clones, 92% appearing once. The CDR3 contains 15 residues. The V gene lost 11 bases and the J gene lost 1 base, with 18 bases spanning the gap. Germline loops: CDR1 ENHRY, CDR2 SYGVKD. Sequences were obtained from PBMCs. V is TRBV10-3 and J is TRBJ2-1, with D maybe TRBD2 (5 bases). This TCR came from a woman aged 45-60 years in good health and a related stem cell transplant donor. The DNA for the CDR3 is TGTGCCGCCCGACCGGCGGGTGGGTCCTACAATGAGCAGTTCTTC. It translates to CAARPAGGSYNEQFF.